One sample yielded the 31 T cell receptor beta chains listed below, sequenced in a study of T cell changes during pregnancy in multiple sclerosis. TCRdb's table, derived via immunoSEQ multiplex PCR, lists solely in-frame clones and lacks some. The sample consists of 40,000 or so clones, 88% of them appearing once. Sequenced here: CD8+ T cells from peripheral blood mononuclear cells, sampled in the first trimester of pregnancy. Receptor source: a female donor with multiple sclerosis, enrolled in a pregnancy study.

The chain uses TRBV4-2 and TRBJ2-3; D not resolved. Germline V gene data show CDR1 as LGHNA and CDR2 as YNFKEQ. Trimming pared 2 bases from V and 0 bases from J, leaving 3 bases between. CDR3 length equals 13 residues. CDR3 protein: CASSQRSTDTQYF. The CDR3 region has the DNA TGTGCCAGCAGCCAACGGAGCACAGATACGCAGTATTTT.

This chain connects TRBV6-5 to TRBJ2-3; tentative D call: TRBD1 (6 bases). The germline gives CDR1 MNHEY, CDR2 SVGAGI. The CDR3 is 12 amino acids. V lost 6 bases, J lost 5 bases, and 9 bases lay in between. The CDR3 here is CASRQGRDTQYF. The CDR3 coding sequence is TGTGCCAGCAGACAGGGAAGAGATACGCAGTATTTT.

The chain employs TRBV6-6 and TRBJ2-7, with D perhaps matching TRBD1 (6 bases). V was cut by 4 bases and J by 6 bases, with 13 bases left in between. Germline V CDR1 and CDR2: MNHNY, SVGAGI (reference sequence). The CDR3 loop spans 13 amino acids. CDR3 protein: CASSSGVVGEQYF. The CDR3 bases are TGTGCCAGCAGTTCAGGGGTTGTGGGCGAGCAGTACTTC.

The rearrangement joins TRBV6-4 to TRBJ2-1; TRBD2 aligns across 13 bases. J lost 7 bases, V lost 2 bases, and 11 bases had no gene match. The CDR3 consists of 18 residues. Per germline, CDR1 MRHNA and CDR2 SNTAGT. The CDR3 coding sequence is TGTGCCAGCAGTGACAGCCGAACTAGCGGGGGGGCCGTAAATGAGCAGTTCTTC. Its protein is CASSDSRTSGGAVNEQFF.

The chain employs TRBV29-1 and TRBJ1-1; TRBD1 is a possible D gene (6 bases). The CDR3 sequence is 15 residues long. Germline CDR1 is SQVTM and CDR2 is ANQGSEA. The V and J ends lost 3 bases and 3 bases respectively, with 17 bases between them. CDR3 sequence reads: CSVDYSGVGYTEAFF. CDR3 coding DNA: TGCAGCGTTGATTATTCAGGGGTGGGCTACACTGAAGCTTTCTTT. The full variable domain, with the rest looked up from reference TRBV29-1 and TRBJ1-1, is SAVISQKPSRDICQRGTSLTIQCQVDSQVTMMFWYRQQPGQSLTLIATANQGSEATYESGFVIDKFPISRPNLTFSTLTVSNMSPEDSSIYLCSVDYSGVGYTEAFFGQGTRLTVV.

This rearrangement joins TRBV19 to TRBJ1-1; 7 nucleotides agree with TRBD1. Germline CDR1 reads LNHDA; CDR2 reads SQIVND (reference sequence). The CDR3 has 14 residues. J was trimmed by 1 base and V by 5 bases; bases with no gene match: 4. This CDR3 is CASSPWTGNTEAFF. In DNA form, the CDR3 reads TGTGCCAGTAGTCCCTGGACAGGGAACACTGAAGCTTTCTTT.

V is TRBV6-5 and J is TRBJ1-1; 9 bases are a match to TRBD1. The junction had 3 bases not matched to a gene; V was cut back by 7 bases and J by 0 bases. Germline V gene data show CDR1 as MNHEY and CDR2 as SVGAGI. The CDR3 sequence is 14 residues long. The CDR3 sequence: CASIGQGMNTEAFF. The CDR3 DNA reads as TGTGCCAGCATTGGACAGGGGATGAACACTGAAGCTTTCTTT.

This clone was counted between two and nine times. V is TRBV4-3 and J is TRBJ1-1; maybe TRBD1 (5 bases). V lost 0 bases, J lost 5 bases, and 16 bases lay in between. Germline lookup yields CDR1 LGHNA and CDR2 YSLEER. The CDR3 loop spans 16 amino acids. The CDR3 is CASSQDVQTEGTEAFF. The DNA for the CDR3 is TGCGCCAGCAGCCAAGATGTACAGACAGAAGGTACTGAAGCTTTCTTT.

This sequence joins TRBV5-5 and TRBJ2-7; no definite D call. The germline V gene encodes CDR1 SGHKS and CDR2 YYEKEE (reference sequence). V lost 2 bases and J lost 0, with 12 bases in between. This CDR3 region has 15 residues. The CDR3 sequence: CASSFSAGHSYEQYF. CDR3 DNA sequence: TGTGCCAGCAGCTTCTCGGCAGGTCACTCCTACGAGCAGTACTTC. Drawing the rest from reference TRBV5-5 and TRBJ2-7, the complete variable domain is DAGVTQSPTHLIKTRGQQVTLRCSPISGHKSVSWYQQVLGQGPQFIFQYYEKEERGRGNFPDRFSARQFPNYSSELNVNALLLGDSALYLCASSFSAGHSYEQYFGPGTRLTVT.

This clone was found a few times. The gene calls are TRBV4-2 and TRBJ1-2, with 10 bases that match TRBD1. The CDR3 totals 14 residues. Germline loops: CDR1 LGHNA, CDR2 YNFKEQ. V lost 3 bases to trimming and J lost 6 bases; unmatched junction nucleotides: 4. The CDR3 DNA reads as TGTGCCAGCAGCCAGGGGACAGGGGAGGATGGCTACACCTTC. Translated, it gives CASSQGTGEDGYTF.

The V and J genes are TRBV7-9 and TRBJ2-1; D unresolved. The CDR3 length is 14 residues. Looked up from germline, CDR1 is SEHNR and CDR2 is FQNEAQ (reference sequence). The ends were cut back, 1 base at V and 4 bases at J, with 8 bases in the middle. This CDR3 reads CASSLETTYNEQFF. DNA of the CDR3: TGTGCCAGCAGCTTAGAGACAACGTACAATGAGCAGTTCTTC.

V is TRBV7-3 and J is TRBJ2-1, with 9 bases identical to TRBD2. The CDR3 runs to 11 residues. CDR1 SGHTA and CDR2 FQGTGA come from the germline V gene. With V trimmed by 5 bases and J by 16 bases, 6 bases remained unmatched. For the CDR3, the DNA is TGTGCCAGCAGCGAGGGCGGGGGGGCCTTCTTC. It codes for CASSEGGGAFF.

This clone came up a few times. The chain links TRBV21-1 to TRBJ2-7; the DNA was not used to check the table's D call, TRBD2. TRBV21-1 is flagged as a pseudogene. The CDR3 covers 14 residues. CDR3 DNA sequence: TGTGCCAGCATCCGGGGGGGTTACTTGTACGAGCAGTACTTC. It yields the protein CASIRGGYLYEQYF.

The chain recombines TRBV9 with TRBJ2-5, with TRBD1 matching 8 bases. The CDR3 covers 15 residues. Germline values: CDR1 SGDLS, CDR2 YYNGEE. Trimming cost V 2 bases and J 1 base; bases outside gene matches: 4. CDR3 loop: CASSVKDRAQETQYF. The CDR3 DNA reads as TGTGCCAGCAGCGTGAAGGACAGGGCCCAAGAGACCCAGTACTTC.

The CDR3 coding sequence is TGCGCCAGCAGCTTGGCCGGGGGGACAGATACGCAGTATTTT. Translating gives CASSLAGGTDTQYF. The chain joins TRBV5-1 to TRBJ2-3, with 7 bases matching TRBD2. There are 14 residues in the CDR3. V lost 0 bases, J lost 3 bases, and 1 base stayed unmatched. Germline V gene data show CDR1 as SGHRS and CDR2 as YFSETQ.

This rearrangement joins TRBV7-3 to TRBJ2-1; 10 nucleotides match TRBD1. V shed 5 bases, J shed 6 bases, and the junction held 4 bases outside the gene matches. Per the germline V gene, CDR1 is SGHTA and CDR2 is FQGTGA. The CDR3 extends over 14 amino acids. CDR3 in amino acids: CASSEDRGGNEQFF. CDR3 bases: TGTGCCAGCAGCGAGGACAGGGGGGGCAATGAGCAGTTCTTC. The full variable domain, completed using reference TRBV7-3 and TRBJ2-1, is GAGVSQTPSNKVTEKGKYVELRCDPISGHTALYWYRQSLGQGPEFLIYFQGTGAADDSGLPNDRFFAVRPEGSVSTLKIQRTERGDSAVYLCASSEDRGGNEQFFGPGTRLTVL.

This clone has a single count. This chain joins TRBV6-5 and TRBJ2-2; a possible D gene is TRBD2 (5 bases). Germline lookup yields CDR1 MNHEY and CDR2 SVGAGI. The CDR3 totals 13 residues. The germline V and J ends were trimmed by 6 bases and 5 bases, with 10 bases remaining between them. The CDR3 DNA follows: TGTGCCAGCAGACTAGGTGGGACCGGGGAGCTGTTTTTT. Translation: CASRLGGTGELFF.

This chain links TRBV4-1 with TRBJ2-5, with 9 bases that match TRBD1. This CDR3 region has 15 residues. Germline assignment: CDR1 MGHRA and CDR2 YSYEKL. V lost 5 bases, J lost 4 bases, and 8 bases stayed unmatched. The CDR3 nucleotides read TGCGCCAGCAGCATCGGACAGGGGACTTTAGAGACCCAGTACTTC. It specifies CASSIGQGTLETQYF.

This chain connects TRBV4-1 to TRBJ2-2; possible D gene TRBD2, 6 bases. The CDR3 consists of 18 residues. The germline V gene has CDR1 MGHRA and CDR2 YSYEKL. Trimming took off 1 base at V and 5 bases at J, with 20 bases between the two ends. CDR3 residues: CASSQVGDFPLGTGELFF. In nucleotides, the CDR3 is TGCGCCAGCAGCCAAGTAGGGGACTTCCCCCTCGGAACCGGGGAGCTGTTTTTT.

DNA for the CDR3: TGTGCCAGCAGTTCTATCCACGGGGGCTCCTACGAGCAGTACTTC. It specifies CASSSIHGGSYEQYF. J is TRBJ2-7 and V is TRBV27; maybe TRBD2 (6 bases). The germline gives CDR1 MNHEY, CDR2 SMNVEV (reference sequence). The V end lost 4 bases, the J end lost 0 bases, and 13 bases lay between the germline ends. The CDR3 extends over 15 amino acids.

The chain carries TRBV6-1 and TRBJ2-6; D unresolved. CDR1 MNHNS and CDR2 SASEGT come from the germline V gene. The CDR3 consists of 14 residues. V was shortened by 0 bases and J by 3 bases, with 3 bases between the two germline ends. The CDR3 is CASSEASGANVLTF. CDR3 coding DNA: TGTGCCAGCAGTGAAGCTAGTGGGGCCAACGTCCTGACTTTC.

The V call is TRBV9, the J call TRBJ2-6, with unresolved D. The CDR3 extends over 15 amino acids. Germline CDR1 reads SGDLS; CDR2 reads YYNGEE. V lost 5 bases and J 1 base, leaving 10 bases between the germline ends. The CDR3 DNA reads as TGTGCCAGCAGACCAGGTACTTCTGGGGCCAACGTCCTGACTTTC. Its translation is CASRPGTSGANVLTF.

This CDR3 is CASSLGVVGETQYF. In DNA, the CDR3 is TGTGCCAGCAGCTTAGGAGTGGTTGGTGAGACCCAGTACTTC. The rearrangement joins TRBV7-6 to TRBJ2-5; no reliable D call. This CDR3 is 14 amino acids long. The V end was cut by 1 base, the J end by 5 bases, with 11 bases between. Germline CDR1 is SGHVS and CDR2 is FNYEAQ.

The chain joins TRBV9 to TRBJ2-5; no definite D call. V was clipped by 0 bases and J by 5 bases, with 11 bases between them. This CDR3 comprises 14 residues. CDR1 is SGDLS and CDR2 is YYNGEE in the germline V gene. The CDR3 spells CASSVAVIGETQYF. CDR3 coding DNA: TGTGCCAGCAGCGTAGCCGTAATCGGGGAGACCCAGTACTTC.

The rearrangement joins TRBV19 to TRBJ2-7; maybe TRBD1 (6 bases). CDR1 and CDR2 (germline): LNHDA, SQIVND (reference sequence). CDR3 length: 15 amino acids. V lost 7 bases to trimming and J lost 0 bases, with 16 bases between them. The CDR3 coding sequence is TGTGCCAGTACCAACCCCGGGACACCCTCCTACGAGCAGTACTTC. Protein: CASTNPGTPSYEQYF.

This sequence joins TRBV5-3 and TRBJ1-6; 10 bases agree with TRBD1. TRBV5-3 is an open reading frame whose function is uncertain. This CDR3 comprises 18 residues. With 3 bases clipped from V and 5 bases from J, the junction kept 11 bases outside the gene matches. CDR3 in amino acids: CARSSGQGPTFNNSPLHF. The CDR3 DNA follows: TGTGCCAGAAGCTCGGGACAGGGGCCTACCTTTAATAATTCACCCCTCCACTTT.

V and J are TRBV10-3 and TRBJ1-2; D is unresolved. The CDR3 spans 14 residues. Between the trimmed V and J ends, which lost 5 bases and 3 bases, there was a span of 13 bases. Germline V lookup: CDR1 ENHRY, CDR2 SYGVKD. CDR3 sequence reads: CAISTPIIDYGYTF. Written as DNA, the CDR3 is TGTGCCATCAGTACACCGATCATTGACTATGGCTACACCTTC.

The chain links TRBV5-5 to TRBJ1-5; possible D gene TRBD1, 5 bases. Germline CDR1 SGHKS, CDR2 YYEKEE (reference sequence). The CDR3 spans 15 residues. With 4 bases removed from V and 7 bases from J, the gap between germline ends came to 18 bases. CDR3 DNA sequence: TGTGCCAGCAGCCAAGAGTCCCAGGGATACCAGCCCCAGCATTTT. Its translation: CASSQESQGYQPQHF.

V is TRBV4-3 and J is TRBJ1-5; D is unresolved. Germline-derived CDR1 and CDR2 are LGHNA and YSLEER. This CDR3 is built from 12 residues. V lost 3 bases and J lost 3, with 3 bases in between. CDR3 in amino acids: CASSHHNQPQHF. As DNA, the CDR3 is TGCGCCAGCAGCCACCACAATCAGCCCCAGCATTTT.

The chain joins TRBV13 to TRBJ2-3; 9 bases fit TRBD1. The germline gives CDR1 PRHDT, CDR2 FYEKMQ (reference sequence). V was clipped by 6 bases and J by 6 bases; unmatched bases: 7. This CDR3 is 14 amino acids long. The CDR3 coding sequence is TGTGCCAGCAGTGGACAGGGGAGAGGGGATACGCAGTATTTT. Its protein product is CASSGQGRGDTQYF.

The chain uses TRBV6-1 and TRBJ1-6; a weak D match, TRBD1 (5 bases). The CDR3 has 15 amino acids. Trimming took off 6 bases at V and 10 bases at J, with 19 bases between the two ends. The germline V gene encodes CDR1 MNHNS and CDR2 SASEGT. Written as DNA, the CDR3 is TGTGCCAGCAGCGGGGGGGGGACTGACATATCACCCCTCCACTTT. Its protein is CASSGGGTDISPLHF.